One sample yielded the 24 T cell receptor beta chains listed below, sequenced in a study of cytomegalovirus exposure and HLA in healthy donors. The PCR had 60 Vbeta and 13 Jbeta primers. Sequenced by immunoSEQ multiplex PCR; TCRdb stores in-frame clones only, minus some. The sample holds about 200,000 clones; 85% are singletons and the top ten take less than 2.5%. The sample was PBMCs. These receptors all stem from a woman aged 50 to 60 in good health and CMV-seronegative.

This clone was seen only once. The CDR3 reads CASSSRPVEGGGSYNEQFF. The CDR3 nucleotides are TGTGCCAGCAGCTCCCGACCCGTGGAGGGGGGGGGCTCCTACAATGAGCAGTTCTTC. This chain uses TRBV7-9 with TRBJ2-1; tentative D call: TRBD2 (7 bases). Between the trimmed V and J ends, which lost 4 bases and 0 bases, there was a span of 22 bases. The CDR3 consists of 19 residues. Germline assignment: CDR1 SEHNR and CDR2 FQNEAQ (reference sequence). Complete variable domain (other parts from reference TRBV7-9 and TRBJ2-1): DTGVSQNPRHKITKRGQNVTFRCDPISEHNRLYWYRQTLGQGPEFLTYFQNEAQLEKSRLLSDRFSAERPKGSFSTLEIQRTEQGDSAMYLCASSSRPVEGGGSYNEQFFGPGTRLTVL.

The rearrangement joins TRBV2 to TRBJ2-5; D is perhaps TRBD1 (5 bases). V shed 8 bases and J shed 1 base, with 11 bases lying between them. The CDR3 length is 13 residues. The germline CDR1 and CDR2 sequences are SNHLY and FYNNEI. The CDR3 DNA is TGTGCCAGCCAGACAGTACCCCAAGAGACCCAGTACTTC. It encodes CASQTVPQETQYF.

The rearrangement links TRBV4-1 to TRBJ2-1; D perhaps matches TRBD2 (6 bases). The CDR3 is 16 residues long. From germline, CDR1 is MGHRA and CDR2 YSYEKL. Trimming cost V 0 bases and J 3 bases, with 12 bases left between them. CDR3 sequence reads: CASSQDSGRFYNEQFF. CDR3 DNA: TGCGCCAGCAGCCAAGATTCCGGGAGATTCTACAATGAGCAGTTCTTC.

This clone showed up just a few times. The chain uses TRBV12-2 and TRBJ2-7; TRBD2 was called by the table and not checked on the DNA. TRBV12-2 is reported as a pseudogene. This CDR3 contains 10 residues. The CDR3 loop reads CASRENEQYF. As DNA, the CDR3 is TGTGCAAGTCGGGAGAACGAGCAGTACTTC.

The chain links TRBV28 to TRBJ2-3, with 7 bases aligning to TRBD2. Losses at the gene ends were 5 bases for V and 4 bases for J; bases not matched to a gene: 12. There are 16 residues in the CDR3. CDR1 and CDR2 from the germline V gene are MDHEN and SYDVKM. The CDR3 nucleotides read TGTGCCAGCAGTCCTACTGGGTCGGGAGGCGCAGATACGCAGTATTTT. Residues: CASSPTGSGGADTQYF.

Here the CDR3 reads CASSLGLAYEQYF. The CDR3 bases are TGTGCCAGCAGCTTAGGACTCGCCTACGAGCAGTACTTC. V and J are TRBV7-3 and TRBJ2-7; D is perhaps TRBD2 (5 bases). Germline CDR1 reads SGHTA; CDR2 reads FQGTGA. The CDR3 covers 13 residues. With 2 bases removed from V and 2 bases from J, the gap between germline ends came to 7 bases.

The chain joins TRBV19 to TRBJ2-2; D perhaps matches TRBD2 (6 bases). This CDR3 region has 16 residues. V was cut by 7 bases and J by 0 bases, with 15 bases left in between. Looked up from germline, CDR1 is LNHDA and CDR2 is SQIVND (reference sequence). Here the CDR3 reads CASTKSGVANTGELFF. The CDR3 region has the DNA TGTGCCAGTACAAAATCGGGGGTGGCGAACACCGGGGAGCTGTTTTTT.

This chain connects TRBV19 to TRBJ1-2; D may be TRBD1 (6 bases). Germline V lookup: CDR1 LNHDA, CDR2 SQIVND (reference sequence). The CDR3 length is 13 residues. With 4 bases removed from V and 9 bases from J, the gap between germline ends came to 15 bases. The CDR3 DNA reads as TGTGCCAGTAGTAAGGGGGAAGCGGCGAGCTACACCTTC. The encoded protein is CASSKGEAASYTF. The full variable domain, in which reference TRBV19 and TRBJ1-2 provide the parts outside the CDR3, is DGGITQSPKYLFRKEGQNVTLSCEQNLNHDAMYWYRQDPGQGLRLIYYSQIVNDFQKGDIAEGYSVSREKKESFPLTVTSAQKNPTAFYLCASSKGEAASYTFGSGTRLTVV.

The J gene is TRBJ2-7, the V gene TRBV5-1, with 10 bases matching TRBD2. J lost 5 bases, V lost 0 bases, and 11 bases had no gene match. This CDR3 has 17 residues. The germline CDR1 and CDR2 sequences are SGHRS and YFSETQ. The CDR3: CASSLGRLAGVLDEQYF. CDR3 in DNA: TGCGCCAGCAGCTTGGGGAGGCTAGCGGGAGTTCTAGACGAGCAGTACTTC.

The V gene is TRBV4-1, the J gene TRBJ1-2, with D maybe TRBD1 (6 bases). V was clipped by 0 bases and J by 9 bases, with 17 bases between them. Germline V gene data show CDR1 as MGHRA and CDR2 as YSYEKL. This CDR3 region has 15 residues. The CDR3 DNA sequence: TGCGCCAGCAGCCAAGACCCTGGGCAGGGGCCTCGCTACACCTTC. This encodes CASSQDPGQGPRYTF.

The chain employs TRBV5-1 and TRBJ1-5, with 10 bases lining up with TRBD1. The V and J ends lost 4 bases and 4 bases, in that order; junction bases with no gene match: 2. The CDR3 length is 14 residues. Germline assignment: CDR1 SGHRS and CDR2 YFSETQ. The CDR3 region has the DNA TGCGCCAGCAGCATGGGACAGGGGAATCAGCCCCAGCATTTT. As protein: CASSMGQGNQPQHF.

V usage is TRBV2 and J usage is TRBJ1-1, with unresolved D. Per the germline V gene, CDR1 is SNHLY and CDR2 is FYNNEI. The CDR3 totals 12 residues. V lost 5 bases and J 6 bases, leaving 10 bases between the germline ends. This CDR3 is CASSPLRAEAFF. The CDR3 DNA follows: TGTGCCAGCAGTCCCTTGCGGGCTGAAGCTTTCTTT. The complete variable domain, with remaining parts taken from reference TRBV2 and TRBJ1-1, reads EPEVTQTPSHQVTQMGQEVILRCVPISNHLYFYWYRQILGQKVEFLVSFYNNEISEKSEIFDDQFSVERPDGSNFTLKIRSTKLEDSAMYFCASSPLRAEAFFGQGTRLTVV.

CDR3 loop: CASSPGLAEVGGYTF. The CDR3 DNA sequence: TGTGCCAGCTCACCAGGTCTGGCAGAGGTCGGTGGCTACACCTTC. V gene TRBV18 combines with J gene TRBJ1-2; D not certain. CDR1 and CDR2 from the germline V gene are KGHSH and LQKENI. This CDR3 comprises 15 residues. V shed 2 bases and J shed 7 bases, with 17 bases lying between them.

The chain uses TRBV6-6 and TRBJ1-1; unclear D gene. The CDR3 loop spans 11 amino acids. V shed 7 bases and J shed 7 bases, with 10 bases lying between them. The germline V gene has CDR1 MNHNY and CDR2 SVGAGI (reference sequence). CDR3 amino acids: CASTQLDEAFF. CDR3 sequence (DNA): TGTGCCAGCACCCAACTTGATGAAGCTTTCTTT.

There are a few counts of this clone. This chain links TRBV6-5 with TRBJ2-2; 7 bases line up with TRBD1. The CDR3 totals 14 residues. Per germline, CDR1 MNHEY and CDR2 SVGAGI. The V and J ends lost 6 bases and 7 bases, in that order; junction bases with no gene match: 8. CDR3 coding DNA: TGTGCCAGCAGACAGACAGGGTTGGGCGGGGAGCTGTTTTTT. Translation gives CASRQTGLGGELFF.

There are a few counts of this clone. This sequence joins TRBV28 and TRBJ2-3, with D possibly being TRBD1 (6 bases). Germline V CDR1 and CDR2: MDHEN, SYDVKM. The CDR3 extends over 13 amino acids. Trimming left V 11 bases short and J 2 bases short, with 14 bases between. The DNA for the CDR3 is TGTGCCTCAGGGGTGTTAGCCACAGATACGCAGTATTTT. Translated: CASGVLATDTQYF.

The chain employs TRBV19 and TRBJ2-1, with TRBD2 matching 13 bases. Germline lookup yields CDR1 LNHDA and CDR2 SQIVND (reference sequence). V gave up 8 bases and J gave up 10 bases; unmatched junction bases: 14. The CDR3 extends over 16 amino acids. The DNA of the CDR3 is TGTGCCAGTGGACTAGCGGGAGCGGGACCCAATGGAGAGCAGTTCTTC. Amino acids: CASGLAGAGPNGEQFF.

This rearrangement joins TRBV4-1 to TRBJ2-7; 8 bases match TRBD1. V dropped 0 bases and J dropped 5; count of bases not matched to a gene: 6. This CDR3 is 15 amino acids long. In germline, CDR1 is MGHRA, CDR2 YSYEKL. The CDR3 nucleotides are TGCGCCAGCAGCCAAGAAGGGGCAGGGGGCGACGAGCAGTACTTC. Translation gives CASSQEGAGGDEQYF.

This clone was found a few times. The gene calls are TRBV2 and TRBJ1-1, with 11 bases identical to TRBD1. V trimming: 7 bases; J trimming: 2 bases; junction bases outside the gene matches: 6. The CDR3 spans 15 residues. Per the germline V gene, CDR1 is SNHLY and CDR2 is FYNNEI. Here the CDR3 reads CASKDRGRGNTEAFF. As DNA, the CDR3 is TGTGCCAGCAAGGACAGGGGGCGAGGAAACACTGAAGCTTTCTTT.

The chain combines TRBV29-1 with TRBJ1-5, with 11 bases identical to TRBD1. Trimming took 7 bases from V and 3 from J; bases not matched to a gene: 5. Germline lookup yields CDR1 SQVTM and CDR2 ANQGSEA. The CDR3 extends over 14 amino acids. The CDR3 is CSAWTGGSNQPQHF. The CDR3 nucleotides are TGCAGCGCTTGGACAGGGGGCTCCAATCAGCCCCAGCATTTT.

This clone was detected once. This chain connects TRBV6-6 to TRBJ2-7; TRBD1 aligns across 9 bases. V shed 6 bases, J shed 5 bases, and the junction held 8 bases outside the gene matches. Germline CDR1 reads MNHNY; CDR2 reads SVGAGI (reference sequence). This CDR3 has 14 residues. CDR3 sequence: CASSQGQGYHEQYF. CDR3 in DNA: TGTGCCAGCAGCCAAGGACAGGGGTACCACGAGCAGTACTTC.

V is TRBV7-9 and J is TRBJ2-3, with a possible D match to TRBD2 (7 bases). The CDR3 has 14 residues. Germline loops: CDR1 SEHNR, CDR2 FQNEAQ (reference sequence). V was cut by 2 bases and J by 4 bases, with 10 bases left in between. The CDR3 sequence: CASSLTGRADTQYF. CDR3 sequence (DNA): TGTGCCAGCAGCTTAACAGGGAGGGCAGATACGCAGTATTTT.

The chain joins TRBV6-1 to TRBJ2-1, with a weak D call TRBD2 (5 bases). CDR1 and CDR2 from the germline V gene are MNHNS and SASEGT. V lost 5 bases and J lost 13, with 18 bases in between. CDR3 length: 13 residues. The CDR3 loop is CASSRGLQRPQFF. The CDR3 nucleotides read TGTGCCAGCAGTCGTGGACTCCAAAGGCCCCAGTTCTTC.

The V and J genes are TRBV25-1 and TRBJ1-1; no firm D call. V lost 3 bases, J lost 4 bases, and 12 bases lay in between. The germline CDR1 and CDR2 sequences are MGHDK and SYGVNS. The CDR3 is 14 amino acids. CDR3 loop: CASSDLGRSTEAFF. CDR3 nucleotide sequence: TGTGCCAGCAGTGATTTAGGTAGGAGCACTGAAGCTTTCTTT.